Sequencing of this TCR beta chain was carried out in a study of radiotherapy plus CTLA-4 blockade in lung cancer. Study context: Around a sixth of patients responded objectively, and about 30% achieved disease control. Study-level results: After radiotherapy and ipilimumab, tumor-derived clones expanded in peripheral blood. Among reported predictors of response, early blood T cell clone dynamics with interferon-beta performed best.

Profiled with immunoSEQ multiplex PCR; TCRdb holds only in-frame clones, not every one. The data hold roughly 62,000 clones, with roughly four fifths observed a single time. On this clone: Its antigen is currently unknown.

V dropped 4 bases and J dropped 4; count of bases not matched to a gene: 2. The CDR3 runs to 14 residues. Germline CDR1 reads LNHDA; CDR2 reads SQIVND (reference sequence). In chemo-refractory metastatic non-small-cell lung cancer, patients got ipilimumab CTLA-4 blockade together with focal radiation. The source is a human donor with non-small cell lung cancer who had a complete response to radiotherapy plus ipilimumab. This sample comprised peripheral blood, obtained from a patient treated with radiotherapy plus ipilimumab. The V gene is TRBV19, the J gene TRBJ2-7; 12 nucleotides agree with TRBD1. The CDR3 is CASSRDRGRYEQYF. The CDR3 DNA reads TGTGCCAGTAGTAGGGACAGGGGGCGATACGAGCAGTACTTC.